Listed here are 31 T cell receptor beta chains from one sample, sequenced in a study of blood T cell repertoires in COVID-19. Method: immunoSEQ multiplex PCR; TCRdb's copy keeps in-frame clones and lacks some. The table lists around 80,000 clones, 90% of them singletons. What was sequenced was peripheral blood. The source is a woman older than 75 with acute or convalescent COVID-19.

The chain uses TRBV24-1 and TRBJ2-3, with 7 positions matching TRBD1. The CDR3 totals 16 residues. Looked up from germline, CDR1 is KGHDR and CDR2 is SFDVKD. V dropped 3 bases and J dropped 1; count of bases not matched to a gene: 6. CDR3 bases: TGTGCCACCAGTGATCGACAGGGCTTCGGCACAGATACGCAGTATTTT. This encodes CATSDRQGFGTDTQYF.

The V call is TRBV7-7, the J call TRBJ2-2, with 8 bases aligning to TRBD1. Germline loops: CDR1 SSHAT, CDR2 FNYEAQ (reference sequence). This CDR3 has 15 amino acids. Unmatched junction bases numbered 2, after V lost 5 bases and J lost 0 bases. The CDR3 nucleotides read TGTGCCAGCAGCCCGGGACAGGCGAACACCGGGGAGCTGTTTTTT. Its translation: CASSPGQANTGELFF.

This chain uses TRBV7-6 with TRBJ1-1; TRBD1 agrees at 7 bases. The CDR3 sequence is 15 residues long. Germline V gene data show CDR1 as SGHVS and CDR2 as FNYEAQ. The trim removed 1 base at V and 5 bases at J, leaving 7 bases unmatched. Here the CDR3 reads CASSLGGQRRTEAFF. CDR3 DNA: TGTGCCAGCAGCTTAGGGGGACAGAGAAGGACTGAAGCTTTCTTT.

The rearrangement joins TRBV3-1 (or the pseudogene TRBV3-2) to TRBJ1-4, with TRBD1 as a possible D gene (6 bases). Germline loops: CDR1 LGHDT, CDR2 YNNKEL (reference sequence). V lost 0 bases to trimming and J lost 13 bases, with 15 bases between them. The CDR3 extends over 14 amino acids. CDR3: CASSQDQGTAGLFF. DNA of the CDR3: TGTGCCAGCAGCCAAGATCAGGGGACCGCAGGACTGTTTTTT.

The chain uses TRBV5-1 and TRBJ2-1, with D maybe TRBD2 (5 bases). V was trimmed by 0 bases and J by 12 bases, leaving 13 bases between them. The V gene's germline CDR1 is SGHRS and CDR2 YFSETQ. The CDR3 is 13 residues long. CDR3 DNA sequence: TGCGCCAGCAGCTTGGTGTCCGAGGAGGCGCAGTTCTTC. Its translation: CASSLVSEEAQFF.

DNA of the CDR3: TGTGCCAGCAGCTTAACTAGCGGGAGTAAAGATACGCAGTATTTT. Translating gives CASSLTSGSKDTQYF. The chain uses TRBV7-9 and TRBJ2-3, with 11 positions matching TRBD2. This CDR3 is built from 15 residues. Germline V gives CDR1 SEHNR, CDR2 FQNEAQ (reference sequence). V shed 2 bases and J 5 bases; nucleotides not matched to a gene: 3.

The V and J genes are TRBV20-1 and TRBJ1-5; D is perhaps TRBD1 (5 bases). V was pared by 3 bases and J by 2 bases, with 11 bases between. The CDR3 is 14 amino acids. Germline lookup yields CDR1 DFQATT and CDR2 SNEGSKA (reference sequence). The DNA for the CDR3 is TGCAGTGCTAGTCAGGGAGGGGGCAATCAGCCCCAGCATTTT. Amino acid sequence: CSASQGGGNQPQHF.

In this sample, this clone turned up once. As DNA, the CDR3 is TGTGCCAGCAGTGGGGGGGGGTCAGATACGCAGTATTTT. It codes for CASSGGGSDTQYF. The chain combines TRBV7-6 with TRBJ2-3; 7 bases match TRBD2. Germline V CDR1 and CDR2: SGHVS, FNYEAQ. With 6 bases clipped from V and 4 bases from J, the junction kept 4 bases outside the gene matches. The CDR3 sequence is 13 residues long.

For the CDR3, the DNA is TGTGCCACCAGCAGAGGCCATCAGGGGCCTAATGAAAAACTGTTTTTT. It specifies CATSRGHQGPNEKLFF. The chain recombines TRBV15 with TRBJ1-4, with D possibly being TRBD1 (6 bases). Per germline, CDR1 LNHNV and CDR2 YYDKDF (reference sequence). The germline V and J ends were trimmed by 1 base and 3 bases, with 12 bases remaining between them. The CDR3 runs to 16 residues.

The J gene is TRBJ1-2, the V gene TRBV28; TRBD1 matches 8 bases. V was clipped by 8 bases and J by 4 bases; unmatched bases: 15. The CDR3 runs to 16 residues. CDR1 is MDHEN, CDR2 SYDVKM, per germline. The CDR3: CASHPQGAPFLYGYTF. The DNA for the CDR3 is TGTGCCAGCCACCCCCAGGGGGCACCTTTCCTCTATGGCTACACCTTC.

The CDR3 DNA reads as TGTGCCAGCTCAGGCGGGACAGGGGGTGAAGCTTTCTTT. This translates into CASSGGTGGEAFF. The chain uses TRBV18 and TRBJ1-1, with TRBD1 matching 11 bases. The CDR3 sequence is 13 residues long. CDR1 and CDR2 from the germline V gene are KGHSH and LQKENI. J lost 7 bases, V lost 5 bases, and 3 bases had no gene match.

The chain combines TRBV4-2 with TRBJ2-7, with TRBD1 identical over 7 bases. Germline CDR1 LGHNA, CDR2 YNFKEQ. There are 12 residues in the CDR3. The junction had 4 bases not matched to a gene; V was cut back by 4 bases and J by 7 bases. The CDR3 loop is CASSLTGREQYF. CDR3 sequence (DNA): TGTGCCAGCAGCCTGACAGGGCGGGAGCAGTACTTC.

The chain carries TRBV27 and TRBJ1-2; D is possibly TRBD1 (5 bases). Germline V CDR1 and CDR2: MNHEY, SMNVEV (reference sequence). The CDR3 covers 12 residues. V lost 6 bases and J 8 bases, leaving 13 bases between the germline ends. The CDR3 protein is CASRPDRGGYTF. CDR3 in DNA: TGTGCCAGCAGACCCGACAGAGGAGGCTACACCTTC.

V gene TRBV7-3 combines with J gene TRBJ2-2, with D possibly being TRBD1 (6 bases). V lost 5 bases and J lost 6, with 13 bases in between. Germline V gene lookup returns CDR1 SGHTA and CDR2 FQGTGA. The CDR3 sequence is 14 residues long. The CDR3 sequence is CASSTRDIPGELFF. The CDR3 DNA follows: TGTGCCAGCAGCACCCGGGACATTCCCGGGGAGCTGTTTTTT. Combining the CDR3 with reference TRBV7-3 and TRBJ2-2 gives the whole variable domain GAGVSQTPSNKVTEKGKYVELRCDPISGHTALYWYRQSLGQGPEFLIYFQGTGAADDSGLPNDRFFAVRPEGSVSTLKIQRTERGDSAVYLCASSTRDIPGELFFGEGSRLTVL.

This chain uses TRBV7-2 with TRBJ2-3; 7 bases map to TRBD2. Germline values: CDR1 SGHTA, CDR2 FQGNSA. CDR3 size: 17 residues. Losses at the gene ends were 2 bases for V and 0 bases for J; bases not matched to a gene: 8. In DNA form, the CDR3 reads TGTGCCAGCAGCTTAATTGGCGGGGGTGCGAGCACAGATACGCAGTATTTT. It yields the protein CASSLIGGGASTDTQYF.

This clone occurred a few times. The chain combines TRBV6-5 with TRBJ1-6, with D maybe TRBD1 (6 bases). The CDR3 contains 15 residues. CDR1 and CDR2 from the germline V gene are MNHEY and SVGAGI. The V and J ends lost 2 bases and 6 bases respectively, with 11 bases between them. The CDR3 coding sequence is TGTGCCAGCAGTTACCAAGACAGGTTTAATTCACCCCTCCACTTT. Translation: CASSYQDRFNSPLHF.

This chain links TRBV5-1 with TRBJ2-3; 8 bases align to TRBD1. The length of the CDR3 is 15 residues. Germline lookup yields CDR1 SGHRS and CDR2 YFSETQ. J was trimmed by 1 base and V by 6 bases; bases with no gene match: 7. The CDR3 loop reads CASTRETGGTDTQYF. The CDR3 bases are TGCGCCAGCACACGGGAGACAGGGGGCACAGATACGCAGTATTTT.

This chain links TRBV7-3 with TRBJ1-2, with D tentatively TRBD1 (5 bases). The CDR3 contains 12 residues. The V and J ends lost 4 bases and 10 bases respectively, with 13 bases between them. Germline-derived CDR1 and CDR2 are SGHTA and FQGTGA. For the CDR3, the DNA is TGTGCCAGCAGCTCCCAGGGAGGCGTCTACACCTTC. It translates to CASSSQGGVYTF.

On this clone: The sample has other DNA sequences that encode this CDR3 too. V and J are TRBV5-1 and TRBJ1-2; 7 bases fit TRBD1. Germline V CDR1 and CDR2: SGHRS, YFSETQ. The V segment lost 2 bases and the J segment 5 bases; nucleotides outside the gene matches: 3. The CDR3 is 13 amino acids. The CDR3 here is CASSLDRVYGYTF. The CDR3, as DNA: TGCGCCAGCAGCTTAGACAGGGTGTATGGCTACACCTTC.

The chain joins TRBV5-1 to TRBJ2-3; perhaps TRBD2 as D (6 bases). The CDR3 contains 14 residues. V was pared by 2 bases and J by 0 bases, with 7 bases between. The germline V gene has CDR1 SGHRS and CDR2 YFSETQ. The CDR3 loop is CASSFGTSTDTQYF. The DNA for the CDR3 is TGCGCCAGCAGCTTCGGGACTAGCACAGATACGCAGTATTTT.

This clone was observed once. The chain has TRBV19 and TRBJ2-1; 7 bases are shared with TRBD1. Germline trimming cut 5 bases from V and 3 bases from J; bases unmatched to any gene: 4. Germline CDR1 reads LNHDA; CDR2 reads SQIVND (reference sequence). The CDR3 is made up of 14 amino acids. The CDR3 loop reads CASSYRDSYNEQFF. In nucleotides, the CDR3 is TGTGCCAGTAGTTACCGGGACAGCTACAATGAGCAGTTCTTC.

This rearrangement joins TRBV29-1 to TRBJ2-5; D remains ambiguous. Germline CDR1 SQVTM, CDR2 ANQGSEA. This CDR3 has 13 amino acids. Deletions cut 4 bases from V and 1 base from J, with 10 bases between. The CDR3, as DNA: TGCAGCGTTGTAAGATCTAGCCAAGAGACCCAGTACTTC. This sequence encodes CSVVRSSQETQYF.

For the CDR3, the DNA is TGTGCCAGCAGCTTTTCGGTGCAAGAGACCCAGTACTTC. This codes for CASSFSVQETQYF. The V call is TRBV5-6, the J call TRBJ2-5; D gene uncertain. This CDR3 has 13 amino acids. Trimming cost V 2 bases and J 2 bases, with 7 bases left between them. The germline gives CDR1 SGHDT, CDR2 YYEEEE.

The rearrangement joins TRBV5-1 to TRBJ1-3; perhaps TRBD1 as D (5 bases). The V gene's germline CDR1 is SGHRS and CDR2 YFSETQ. The CDR3 has 14 amino acids. V lost 4 bases, J lost 0 bases, and 8 bases lay in between. In DNA, the CDR3 is TGCGCCAGCAGCAAGGACACCTCTGGAAACACCATATATTTT. Its protein is CASSKDTSGNTIYF.

This chain joins TRBV5-4 and TRBJ1-3; unclear D gene. The CDR3 consists of 15 residues. From germline, CDR1 is SGHNT and CDR2 YYREEE (reference sequence). V lost 2 bases to trimming and J lost 5 bases, with 14 bases between them. CDR3 protein: CASSFLEGSRNTIYF. CDR3 nucleotide sequence: TGTGCCAGCAGCTTCTTGGAGGGATCGAGAAACACCATATATTTT. Based on the CDR3 plus reference TRBV5-4 and TRBJ1-3, the full variable domain is ETGVTQSPTHLIKTRGQQVTLRCSSQSGHNTVSWYQQALGQGPQFIFQYYREEENGRGNFPPRFSGLQFPNYSSELNVNALELDDSALYLCASSFLEGSRNTIYFGEGSWLTVV.

The DNA for the CDR3 is TGTGCCAGCAGCCGTTGGGTGGGGCCGGAAAACGAGCAGTACTTC. This codes for CASSRWVGPENEQYF. The chain has TRBV9 and TRBJ2-7, with D tentatively TRBD1 (5 bases). Trimming left V 4 bases short and J 5 bases short, with 19 bases between. Germline CDR1 SGDLS, CDR2 YYNGEE. This CDR3 contains 15 residues.

This clone was seen only a few times. The CDR3 region has the DNA TGTGCCAGCAGCTTAGGAGCGCCAGACAATGAGCAGTTCTTC. Translating gives CASSLGAPDNEQFF. This chain uses TRBV13 with TRBJ2-1; D remains unclear. Trimming left V 0 bases short and J 5 bases short, with 8 bases between. The CDR3 loop spans 14 amino acids. Germline-derived CDR1 and CDR2 are PRHDT and FYEKMQ (reference sequence).

This clone was seen just once. This chain connects TRBV20-1 to TRBJ2-3; D possibly corresponds to TRBD1 (5 bases). The ends were cut back, 6 bases at V and 5 bases at J, with 21 bases in the middle. The CDR3 is made up of 15 amino acids. Germline V lookup: CDR1 DFQATT, CDR2 SNEGSKA (reference sequence). The CDR3 region is CSASKWGPSVDTQYF. The DNA for the CDR3 is TGCAGTGCAAGTAAATGGGGCCCTTCGGTAGATACGCAGTATTTT.

This sequence joins TRBV5-6 and TRBJ2-2, with 9 bases matching TRBD1. V gave up 4 bases and J gave up 5 bases; unmatched junction bases: 9. CDR3 size: 16 residues. Germline-derived CDR1 and CDR2 are SGHDT and YYEEEE. The CDR3 DNA follows: TGTGCCAGCAGCATCGACAGGGGGAGGTTAACCGGGGAGCTGTTTTTT. Translating it yields CASSIDRGRLTGELFF.

The chain is built from TRBV4-2 and TRBJ2-3, with 10 bases aligning to TRBD2. CDR1 is LGHNA, CDR2 YNFKEQ, per germline. J lost 2 bases, V lost 2 bases, and 7 bases had no gene match. The CDR3 runs 17 residues. CDR3 protein: CASSQQSGGASTDTQYF. The CDR3 coding sequence is TGTGCCAGCAGCCAACAAAGCGGGGGGGCCTCCACAGATACGCAGTATTTT.

V and J are TRBV7-9 and TRBJ2-7; D unclear. V gave up 1 base and J gave up 2 bases, with 6 bases separating them. Germline CDR1 and CDR2: SEHNR and FQNEAQ (reference sequence). This CDR3 has 13 residues. CDR3 DNA sequence: TGTGCCAGCAGCTTAGAGTACACCTACGAGCAGTACTTC. It yields the protein CASSLEYTYEQYF.